This TCR beta chain stems from a study of early T cells in non-severe SARS-CoV-2 infection. At the level of the study: Sequenced bulk RNA came from whole blood that was unsorted, and chains were unpaired.

Germline trimming cut 0 bases from V and 7 bases from J; bases unmatched to any gene: 2. The CDR3 consists of 14 residues. Germline V gives CDR1 MNHEY, CDR2 SVGAGI. TCRdb analysed the 5' RACE reads with MiXCR anew, one entry per CDR3 protein. The data hold some 75,000 distinct CDR3 sequences, with roughly 13% observed a single time. The receptor's source is an adult who was a healthcare worker with PCR-confirmed SARS-CoV-2 infection or an uninfected control (not recorded which). Sequenced input: whole blood. This chain connects TRBV6-5 to TRBJ2-1; 8 bases map to TRBD1. The CDR3 protein is CASSYSRGLNEQFF. The CDR3, as DNA: TGTGCCAGCAGTTACTCCAGGGGGCTAAATGAGCAGTTCTTC.